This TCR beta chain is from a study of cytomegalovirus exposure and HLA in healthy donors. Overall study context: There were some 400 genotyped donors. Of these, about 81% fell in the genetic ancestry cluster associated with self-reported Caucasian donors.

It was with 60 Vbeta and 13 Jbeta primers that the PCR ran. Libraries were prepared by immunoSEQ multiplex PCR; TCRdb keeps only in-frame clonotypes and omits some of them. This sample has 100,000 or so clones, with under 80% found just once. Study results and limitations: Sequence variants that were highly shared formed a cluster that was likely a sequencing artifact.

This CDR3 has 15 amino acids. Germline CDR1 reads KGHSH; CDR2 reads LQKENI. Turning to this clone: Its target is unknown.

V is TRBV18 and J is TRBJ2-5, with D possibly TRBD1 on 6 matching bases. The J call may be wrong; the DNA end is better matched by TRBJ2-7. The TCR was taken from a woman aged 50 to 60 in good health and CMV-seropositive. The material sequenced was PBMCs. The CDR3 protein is CASSPPRTASYEQYF. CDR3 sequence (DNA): TGTGCCAGCTCACCGCCTAGGACAGCCTCCTACGAGCAGTACTTC.